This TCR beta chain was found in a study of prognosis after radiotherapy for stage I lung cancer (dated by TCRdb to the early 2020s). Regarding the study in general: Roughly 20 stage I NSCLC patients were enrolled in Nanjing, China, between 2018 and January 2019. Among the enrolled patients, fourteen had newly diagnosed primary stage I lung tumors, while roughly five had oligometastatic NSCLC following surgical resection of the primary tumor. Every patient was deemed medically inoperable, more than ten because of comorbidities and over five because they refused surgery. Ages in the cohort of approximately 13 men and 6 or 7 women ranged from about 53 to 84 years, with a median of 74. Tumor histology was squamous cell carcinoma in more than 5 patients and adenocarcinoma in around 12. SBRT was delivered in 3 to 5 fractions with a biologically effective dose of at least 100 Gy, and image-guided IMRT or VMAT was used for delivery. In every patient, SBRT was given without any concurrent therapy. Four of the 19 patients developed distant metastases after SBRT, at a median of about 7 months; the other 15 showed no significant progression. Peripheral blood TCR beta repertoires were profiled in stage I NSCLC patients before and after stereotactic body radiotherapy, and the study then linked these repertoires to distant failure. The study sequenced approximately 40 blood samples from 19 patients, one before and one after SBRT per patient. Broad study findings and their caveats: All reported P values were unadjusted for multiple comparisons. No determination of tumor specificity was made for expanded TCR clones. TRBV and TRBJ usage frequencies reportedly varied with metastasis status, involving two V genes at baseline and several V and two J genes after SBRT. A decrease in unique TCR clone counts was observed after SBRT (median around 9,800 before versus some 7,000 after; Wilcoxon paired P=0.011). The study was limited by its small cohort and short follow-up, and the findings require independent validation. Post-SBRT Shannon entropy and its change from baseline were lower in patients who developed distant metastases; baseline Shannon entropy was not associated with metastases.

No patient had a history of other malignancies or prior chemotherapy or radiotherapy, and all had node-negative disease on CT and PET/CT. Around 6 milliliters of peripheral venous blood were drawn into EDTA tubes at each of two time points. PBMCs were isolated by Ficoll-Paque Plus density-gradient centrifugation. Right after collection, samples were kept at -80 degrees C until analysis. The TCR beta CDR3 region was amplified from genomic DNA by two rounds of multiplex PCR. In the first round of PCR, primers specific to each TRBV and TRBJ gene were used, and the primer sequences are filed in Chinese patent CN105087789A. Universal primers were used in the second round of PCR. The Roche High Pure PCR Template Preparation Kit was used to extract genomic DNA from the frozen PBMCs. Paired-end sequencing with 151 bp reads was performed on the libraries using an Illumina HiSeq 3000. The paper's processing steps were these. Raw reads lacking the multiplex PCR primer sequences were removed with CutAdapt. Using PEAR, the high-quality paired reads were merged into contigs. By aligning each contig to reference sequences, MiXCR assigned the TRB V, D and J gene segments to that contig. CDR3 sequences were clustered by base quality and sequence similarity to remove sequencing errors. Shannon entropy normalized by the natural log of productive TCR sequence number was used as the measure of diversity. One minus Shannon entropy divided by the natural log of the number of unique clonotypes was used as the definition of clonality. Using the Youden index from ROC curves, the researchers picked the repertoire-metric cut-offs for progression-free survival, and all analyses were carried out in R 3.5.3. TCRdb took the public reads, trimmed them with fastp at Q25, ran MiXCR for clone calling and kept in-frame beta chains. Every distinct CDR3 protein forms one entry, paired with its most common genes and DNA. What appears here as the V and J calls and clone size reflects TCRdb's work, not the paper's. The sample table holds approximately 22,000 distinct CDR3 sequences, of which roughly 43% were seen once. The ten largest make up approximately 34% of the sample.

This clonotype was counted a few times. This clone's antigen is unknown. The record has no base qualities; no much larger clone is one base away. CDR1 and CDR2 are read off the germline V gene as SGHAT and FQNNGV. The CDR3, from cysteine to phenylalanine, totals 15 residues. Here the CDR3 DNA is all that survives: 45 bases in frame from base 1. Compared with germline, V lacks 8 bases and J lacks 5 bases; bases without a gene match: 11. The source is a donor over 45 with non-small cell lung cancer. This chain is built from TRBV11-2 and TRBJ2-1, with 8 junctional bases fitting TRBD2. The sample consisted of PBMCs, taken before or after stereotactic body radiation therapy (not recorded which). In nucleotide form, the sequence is TGTGCCAGCTCTAGAACGGGGGGGGCGAACAATGAGCAGTTCTTC. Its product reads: CASSRTGGANNEQFF. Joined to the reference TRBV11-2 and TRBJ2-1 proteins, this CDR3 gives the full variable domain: EAGVAQSPRYKIIEKRQSVAFWCNPISGHATLYWYQQILGQGPKLLIQFQNNGVVDDSQLPKDRFSAERLKGVDSTLKIQPAKLEDSAVYLCASSRTGGANNEQFFGPGTRLTVL.